Presented here are 17 T cell receptor beta chains from one specimen sequenced in a study of blood T cell repertoires in COVID-19. Clones were read by immunoSEQ multiplex PCR, and TCRdb kept only the in-frame ones, dropping some. Among over 55,000 clones listed, roughly 82% were seen once. The sample taken for sequencing was peripheral blood. These receptors all come from a woman aged 55-69 years with acute or convalescent COVID-19.

The V call is TRBV10-3, the J call TRBJ1-1; D call uncertain. This CDR3 is 14 amino acids long. V dropped 4 bases and J dropped 3 bases, with 12 bases sitting between them. The germline CDR1 and CDR2 sequences are ENHRY and SYGVKD. For the CDR3, the DNA is TGTGCCATCAGTGGGGCAGCCTGGTACACTGAAGCTTTCTTT. Translation: CAISGAAWYTEAFF.

The chain employs TRBV6-5 and TRBJ2-3; 8 nucleotides align to TRBD1. CDR1 and CDR2 from the germline V gene are MNHEY and SVGAGI. The CDR3 contains 13 residues. V lost 4 bases and J lost 7; bases outside the gene matches: 4. The CDR3 sequence: CASSSGQGHTQYF. The CDR3 bases are TGTGCCAGCAGTTCAGGACAGGGCCATACGCAGTATTTT.

The rearrangement links TRBV11-2 to TRBJ1-6; D gene ambiguous. Germline V gene sequence: CDR1 SGHAT, CDR2 FQNNGV. Trimming took off 3 bases at V and 7 bases at J, with 13 bases between the two ends. The length of the CDR3 is 15 residues. CDR3 nucleotides: TGTGCCAGCAGCTTCCCTGGGAGGGCGAATTCACCCCTCCACTTT. Translation gives CASSFPGRANSPLHF.

This clone was observed a single time. CDR3 region: CASSLDGSTGEAFF. CDR3 DNA: TGTGCCAGCAGCTTAGATGGGTCGACGGGTGAAGCTTTCTTT. The chain uses TRBV11-3 and TRBJ1-1; D not certain. The CDR3 runs to 14 residues. V lost 0 bases, J lost 7 bases, and 12 bases lay in between. Germline V lookup: CDR1 SGHNT, CDR2 YENEEA.

This chain links TRBV7-8 with TRBJ2-3; D gene uncertain. The CDR3 runs to 13 residues. Trimming removed 4 bases at V and 4 bases at J, with 9 bases between. Germline values: CDR1 SGHVS, CDR2 FQNEAQ. CDR3 in amino acids: CASSYQTADTQYF. The CDR3 bases are TGTGCCAGCAGCTACCAAACGGCAGATACGCAGTATTTT.

For this clone: Mismatch with germline at one junction end may stem from a read error. J is TRBJ2-5 and V is TRBV6-6, with D hard to call. Germline lookup yields CDR1 MNHNY and CDR2 SVGAGI (reference sequence). The CDR3 runs to 12 residues. The CDR3 is CASSYGGQSTDF. The CDR3 coding sequence is TGTGCCAGCAGTTACGGCGGCCAGTCAACGGACTTC.

In its sample, this clone was seen a few times. The V call is TRBV6-8, the J call TRBJ1-3, with 10 nucleotides matching TRBD1. The germline CDR1 and CDR2 sequences are MNHGY and SAAAGT. V dropped 6 bases and J dropped 2; count of bases not matched to a gene: 4. The CDR3 spans 15 residues. CDR3 amino acids: CASSYGTGAGNTIYF. In DNA, the CDR3 is TGTGCCAGCAGCTATGGGACAGGGGCTGGAAACACCATATATTTT.

V gene TRBV3-1 (or the pseudogene TRBV3-2) combines with J gene TRBJ1-1, with D tentatively TRBD1 (6 bases). CDR1 and CDR2 from the germline V gene are LGHDT and YNNKEL (reference sequence). V was cut by 0 bases and J by 1 base, with 9 bases left in between. This CDR3 region has 15 residues. CDR3 amino acids: CASSQDRTANTEAFF. DNA for the CDR3: TGTGCCAGCAGCCAAGATCGGACAGCGAACACTGAAGCTTTCTTT.

The rearrangement joins TRBV15 to TRBJ1-2, with D possibly matching TRBD1 (6 bases). V lost 2 bases and J 5 bases, leaving 15 bases between the germline ends. The CDR3 covers 15 residues. Germline V gene data show CDR1 as LNHNV and CDR2 as YYDKDF (reference sequence). The CDR3 DNA follows: TGTGCCACCAGCAGAAGCCGTGGGGGCCTTTATGGCTACACCTTC. Its translation is CATSRSRGGLYGYTF. The full variable domain, rest sourced from reference TRBV15 and TRBJ1-2, is DAMVIQNPRYQVTQFGKPVTLSCSQTLNHNVMYWYQQKSSQAPKLLFHYYDKDFNNEADTPDNFQSRRPNTSFCFLDIRSPGLGDTAMYLCATSRSRGGLYGYTFGSGTRLTVV.

This sequence joins TRBV25-1 and TRBJ1-1; D uncertain. CDR1 and CDR2 (germline): MGHDK, SYGVNS. The V end was cut by 3 bases, the J end by 4 bases, with 12 bases between. The CDR3 is made up of 14 amino acids. The CDR3 DNA sequence: TGTGCCAGCAGTGAGAGGGATTCAGGCACTGAAGCTTTCTTT. This codes for CASSERDSGTEAFF.

The genes are TRBV7-2 and TRBJ2-5, with 7 positions matching TRBD2. Germline lookup yields CDR1 SGHTA and CDR2 FQGNSA. The CDR3 consists of 14 residues. V shed 4 bases and J 5 bases; nucleotides not matched to a gene: 7. The DNA for the CDR3 is TGTGCCAGCAGCTCCGGGGGGATGGGGGAGACCCAGTACTTC. Translating gives CASSSGGMGETQYF.

The chain employs TRBV5-4 and TRBJ2-3; 10 nucleotides match TRBD2. Unmatched junction bases numbered 4, after V lost 0 bases and J lost 6 bases. The CDR3 runs 15 residues. Germline V lookup: CDR1 SGHNT, CDR2 YYREEE (reference sequence). Here the CDR3 DNA reads TGTGCCAGCAGCTTGGGTGAGCGGGGGGGCGATACGCAGTATTTT. Translated: CASSLGERGGDTQYF.

In its sample, this clone was seen a few times. V gene TRBV9 combines with J gene TRBJ1-3, with D possibly TRBD1 on 5 matching bases. Trimming shortened V by 4 bases and J by 4 bases, and 18 bases separated the two germline ends. CDR1 SGDLS and CDR2 YYNGEE come from the germline V gene. This CDR3 has 16 amino acids. The CDR3 region is CASSPVDGAQGNTIYF. The CDR3 region has the DNA TGTGCCAGCAGCCCCGTAGATGGGGCCCAAGGAAACACCATATATTTT.

CDR3 DNA: TGTGCCTGGAGTGAAGGGACAGAGTATGGCTACACCTTC. The encoded protein is CAWSEGTEYGYTF. The rearrangement links TRBV30 to TRBJ1-2; TRBD1 matches 7 bases. The CDR3 consists of 13 residues. Per germline, CDR1 GTSNPN and CDR2 SVGIG (reference sequence). J was trimmed by 5 bases and V by 1 base; bases with no gene match: 4.

This chain joins TRBV18 and TRBJ1-3, with 11 bases aligning to TRBD1. Germline CDR1 reads KGHSH; CDR2 reads LQKENI. The V segment lost 3 bases and the J segment 4 bases; nucleotides outside the gene matches: 8. This CDR3 is built from 17 residues. The CDR3 DNA reads as TGTGCCAGCTCACCCATGGACAGGGGGCTAGAAGGAAACACCATATATTTT. Translation gives CASSPMDRGLEGNTIYF.

This rearrangement joins TRBV2 to TRBJ1-2; 9 bases map to TRBD1. Germline CDR1 is SNHLY and CDR2 is FYNNEI. V dropped 7 bases and J dropped 8; count of bases not matched to a gene: 11. This CDR3 is 14 amino acids long. The CDR3 nucleotides read TGTGCCAGCAATCCGGACAGGGGAACTCTCGGCTACACCTTC. Protein sequence: CASNPDRGTLGYTF.

The J gene is TRBJ2-3, the V gene TRBV9; TRBD2 matches at 7 bases. CDR3 length equals 14 residues. The germline V gene encodes CDR1 SGDLS and CDR2 YYNGEE. J lost 1 base, V lost 1 base, and 0 bases had no gene match. The CDR3 spells CASSVSGGTDTQYF. The CDR3 coding sequence is TGTGCCAGCAGCGTAAGCGGGGGCACAGATACGCAGTATTTT.